This paragraph covers one T cell receptor beta chain sequence. Its matching antigen is unknown. Exclusion of a patient followed from autoimmune disease history or systemic immunosuppression. Here immunoSEQ multiplex PCR was the method, and the copy in TCRdb shows in-frame clones only, minus some. The sample lists some 71,000 clones, 84% occurring once. Germline V lookup: CDR1 GTSNPN, CDR2 SVGIG (reference sequence). V lost 2 bases and J lost 4, with 17 bases in between. There are 15 residues in the CDR3. These data originate in a study of OX40 agonist ivuxolimab in advanced cancers. Study-level information: Patients were dosed with the agonistic anti-OX40 (CD134) antibody ivuxolimab. The study, taken as a whole, reports: Partial responders dosed at 0.1-3.0 mg/kg displayed clonal expansion ranking among the lowest.

This specimen was CD4+ or CD8+ T cells sorted from blood, taken in a trial of the OX40 agonist ivuxolimab. This sequence joins TRBV30 and TRBJ1-2; D perhaps matches TRBD1 (5 bases). This sequence originates from an adult with an advanced solid tumor such as melanoma, head and neck, liver or kidney cancer. This chain's CDR3 is CAWSRGREGPYGYTF. The CDR3 coding sequence is TGTGCCTGGAGTAGGGGCAGGGAAGGGCCCTATGGCTACACCTTC. Full variable domain (missing parts from reference TRBV30 and TRBJ1-2): SQTIHQWPATLVQPVGSPLSLECTVEGTSNPNLYWYRQAAGRGLQLLFYSVGIGQISSEVPQNLSASRPQDRQFILSSKKLLLSDSGFYLCAWSRGREGPYGYTFGSGTRLTVV.